This T cell receptor (beta chain) emerged from a study of blood T cell repertoires in COVID-19. Study-level background: The United States, Italy and Spain provided the acute and convalescent COVID-19 samples. PBMCs, B-cell-depleted T cells, or T cells were the source of the cDNA or gDNA that made up the material.

Authors' methods: Amplification from reference gene primers served as the basis for estimated nucleated cell counts. Only in-frame clones appear in the TCRdb table, and some are missing; sequencing was by immunoSEQ multiplex PCR. Clone size and V and J calls were adopted from that table, with D and trimming inferred from the DNA. This repertoire shows around 170,000 clones, 84% found once; its top ten account for around 14%. The TCR originated in a man under 40 with active or convalescent COVID-19. What was sequenced was peripheral blood.

The CDR3: CASWSIPDLSVLSSYNSPLHF. The CDR3 coding sequence is TGTGCCAGCTGGTCTATCCCGGACTTGAGCGTGTTAAGCTCCTATAATTCACCCCTCCACTTT. This chain links TRBV7-6 with TRBJ1-6; D gene uncertain. The length of the CDR3 is 21 residues. Germline-derived CDR1 and CDR2 are SGHVS and FNYEAQ. The germline V and J ends were trimmed by 8 bases and 0 bases, with 29 bases remaining between them.